This T cell receptor (beta chain) was observed in a study of OX40 agonist ivuxolimab in advanced cancers. The length of the CDR3 is 17 residues. Trimming at V came to 1 base and at J to 4 bases, leaving 7 bases not matched to a gene. Per germline, CDR1 LGHNA and CDR2 YSLEER. Assay: immunoSEQ multiplex PCR; the TCRdb copy retains only in-frame clones and omits some. The data show fewer than 70,000 clones, around 84% seen once. This clonotype was obtained from an adult with an advanced solid tumor such as melanoma, head and neck, liver or kidney cancer. The sequences come from CD4+ or CD8+ T cells sorted from blood, collected in a trial of the OX40 agonist ivuxolimab. The chain uses TRBV4-3 and TRBJ2-2; 9 bases match TRBD1. CDR3 amino acids: CASSQVRTGEGTGELFF. The CDR3 region has the DNA TGCGCCAGCAGCCAAGTCCGGACAGGGGAAGGCACCGGGGAGCTGTTTTTT.